This T cell receptor beta chain was captured in a study of blood T cell repertoires in COVID-19. Study-level information: COVID-19 samples from acute and convalescent phases originated in the United States, Italy and Spain. Sources were T cells, B-cell-depleted T cells, or PBMCs; the material itself was cDNA or gDNA.

CDR1 and CDR2 from the germline V gene are SGHAT and FQNNGV. The CDR3 consists of 15 residues. The J segment lost 5 bases and the V segment lost 5 bases, leaving 9 bases of the junction unmatched. Source study methods: Cell counts per sample came from amplifying reference gene primers. Assay: immunoSEQ multiplex PCR; the TCRdb copy retains only in-frame clones and omits some. The D gene and trimming were derived from the DNA, and the V and J assignments and clone size from that table. The sample lists roughly 350,000 clones; approximately 81% were seen once. The J gene is TRBJ1-1, the V gene TRBV11-2, with 9 bases aligning to TRBD1. The receptor's source is a woman aged 18-29 years with acute or convalescent COVID-19. Sample: peripheral blood. CDR3: CASSIRTGVGTEAFF. CDR3 in DNA: TGTGCCAGCAGCATAAGGACAGGGGTTGGGACTGAAGCTTTCTTT.